Listed here are 25 T cell receptor beta chains from one sample, sequenced in a study of T cell responses to AZD1222 COVID-19 vaccine. The assay was immunoSEQ multiplex PCR, and TCRdb's table has in-frame clones only and misses some. The data contain over 150,000 clones, about 86% of them singletons. Sequenced here: peripheral blood, sampled 28 days after the second AZD1222 dose. Source of these receptors: an adult who received the AZD1222 COVID-19 vaccine.

The chain combines TRBV20-1 with TRBJ1-5; 12 nucleotides match TRBD1. Per the germline V gene, CDR1 is DFQATT and CDR2 is SNEGSKA (reference sequence). This CDR3 is 18 amino acids long. V lost 3 bases to trimming and J lost 1 base; unmatched junction nucleotides: 10. The CDR3 reads CSASPRDRGLESNQPQHF. The CDR3 coding sequence is TGCAGTGCTAGTCCTCGGGACAGGGGGCTAGAAAGCAATCAGCCCCAGCATTTT.

CDR3 residues: CASSIGSTTWARETQYF. CDR3 bases: TGTGCCAGTAGTATAGGTTCGACAACTTGGGCTCGTGAGACCCAGTACTTC. The gene calls are TRBV19 and TRBJ2-5; D not certain. V shed 1 base and J shed 5 bases, with 20 bases lying between them. CDR3 length: 17 amino acids. Germline loops: CDR1 LNHDA, CDR2 SQIVND (reference sequence).

In DNA form, the CDR3 reads TGTGCCTGGAGTGTATTAGGCAGAGACAATCAGCCCCAGCATTTT. Protein sequence: CAWSVLGRDNQPQHF. The V and J genes are TRBV30 and TRBJ1-5; D gene uncertain. Germline lookup yields CDR1 GTSNPN and CDR2 SVGIG (reference sequence). The germline V and J ends were trimmed by 0 bases and 3 bases, with 12 bases remaining between them. CDR3 size: 15 residues.

The chain links TRBV4-1 to TRBJ2-3, with 14 bases aligning to TRBD2. The trim removed 6 bases at V and 5 bases at J, leaving 13 bases unmatched. Germline V gene lookup returns CDR1 MGHRA and CDR2 YSYEKL. The CDR3 has 18 residues. CDR3 sequence: CASRGTSGGLLIQDTQYF. CDR3 in DNA: TGCGCCAGCAGGGGGACTAGCGGGGGCCTCCTTATTCAAGATACGCAGTATTTT.

The V gene is TRBV19, the J gene TRBJ1-1; D unresolved. The V end was cut by 9 bases, the J end by 0 bases, with 11 bases between. This CDR3 contains 13 residues. Germline V gene data show CDR1 as LNHDA and CDR2 as SQIVND (reference sequence). CDR3 amino acids: CASQTYMNTEAFF. CDR3 bases: TGTGCCAGCCAAACTTACATGAACACTGAAGCTTTCTTT.

The chain is built from TRBV2 and TRBJ1-4; unclear D gene. The germline V gene has CDR1 SNHLY and CDR2 FYNNEI. This CDR3 region has 15 residues. Trimming removed 5 bases from V and 0 bases from J, with 10 bases in between. CDR3: CASSSDGATNEKLFF. DNA for the CDR3: TGTGCCAGCAGTTCTGACGGCGCAACTAATGAAAAACTGTTTTTT.

The V call is TRBV19, the J call TRBJ1-5; no firm D call. The CDR3 consists of 15 residues. V gave up 4 bases and J gave up 0 bases, with 10 bases separating them. Looked up from germline, CDR1 is LNHDA and CDR2 is SQIVND (reference sequence). Here the CDR3 DNA reads TGTGCCAGTAGTACCGCAGGACTTAGCAATCAGCCCCAGCATTTT. It encodes CASSTAGLSNQPQHF. Supplemented by reference TRBV19 and TRBJ1-5, the full variable domain reads DGGITQSPKYLFRKEGQNVTLSCEQNLNHDAMYWYRQDPGQGLRLIYYSQIVNDFQKGDIAEGYSVSREKKESFPLTVTSAQKNPTAFYLCASSTAGLSNQPQHFGDGTRLSIL.

The V gene is TRBV19, the J gene TRBJ2-7; D possibly corresponds to TRBD1 (5 bases). CDR3 length: 15 amino acids. Per the germline V gene, CDR1 is LNHDA and CDR2 is SQIVND (reference sequence). Trimming removed 3 bases at V and 6 bases at J, with 18 bases between. This CDR3 is CASSIGRVGSREQYF. The CDR3 bases are TGTGCCAGTAGTATTGGCAGGGTGGGATCCCGCGAGCAGTACTTC.

The chain carries TRBV7-2 and TRBJ1-6; 7 bases fit TRBD1. This CDR3 is built from 16 residues. CDR1 SGHTA and CDR2 FQGNSA come from the germline V gene. J gave up 7 bases and V 4 bases, and 10 bases lay outside the gene matches. This chain's CDR3 is CASSSVGTAKNSPLHF. In DNA, the CDR3 is TGTGCCAGCAGCTCCGTGGGGACAGCAAAAAATTCACCCCTCCACTTT.

For the CDR3, the DNA is TGCAGCGTCCGGACAGGGGGGGTCGACGAGCAGTACTTC. It encodes CSVRTGGVDEQYF. V usage is TRBV29-1 and J usage is TRBJ2-7, with TRBD1 matching 10 bases. Germline V gene data show CDR1 as SQVTM and CDR2 as ANQGSEA. Trimming removed 6 bases from V and 5 bases from J; junction bases left unmatched: 7. The CDR3 sequence is 13 residues long.

The J gene is TRBJ2-3, the V gene TRBV25-1; D remains ambiguous. Germline loops: CDR1 MGHDK, CDR2 SYGVNS. V lost 0 bases and J lost 4, with 2 bases in between. CDR3 length: 12 residues. The CDR3 here is CASSEYPDTQYF. In nucleotides, the CDR3 is TGTGCCAGCAGTGAATATCCAGATACGCAGTATTTT.

This chain uses TRBV3-1 (or the pseudogene TRBV3-2) with TRBJ1-5; unclear D gene. V lost 0 bases, J lost 4 bases, and 10 bases lay in between. Germline loops: CDR1 LGHDT, CDR2 YNNKEL (reference sequence). This CDR3 is 15 amino acids long. This CDR3 reads CASSQESTGNQPQHF. The CDR3 DNA reads as TGTGCCAGCAGCCAAGAAAGCACGGGGAATCAGCCCCAGCATTTT.

The chain couples TRBV11-2 to TRBJ2-1; D gene ambiguous. V was clipped by 5 bases and J by 8 bases, with 10 bases between them. Germline V gives CDR1 SGHAT, CDR2 FQNNGV. The CDR3 has 12 residues. The CDR3 is CASSLRPDEQFF. The CDR3 nucleotides read TGTGCCAGCAGCCTAAGACCCGATGAGCAGTTCTTC.

The genes are TRBV30 and TRBJ1-4; 8 bases agree with TRBD1. The CDR3 has 13 residues. CDR1 GTSNPN and CDR2 SVGIG come from the germline V gene (reference sequence). With 8 bases clipped from V and 3 bases from J, the junction kept 5 bases outside the gene matches. The CDR3 spells CAGHRGANEKLFF. CDR3 nucleotides: TGTGCCGGACACAGGGGGGCTAATGAAAAACTGTTTTTT.

V usage is TRBV29-1 and J usage is TRBJ2-7, with D perhaps matching TRBD2 (5 bases). The CDR3 spans 12 residues. With 4 bases removed from V and 3 bases from J, the gap between germline ends came to 10 bases. Germline assignment: CDR1 SQVTM and CDR2 ANQGSEA. The CDR3 spells CSVASGFYEQYF. Written as DNA, the CDR3 is TGCAGCGTTGCCTCGGGATTCTACGAGCAGTACTTC.

This clone has at least ten counts. This chain joins TRBV3-1 (or the pseudogene TRBV3-2) and TRBJ2-5, with D tentatively TRBD2 (7 bases). The CDR3 covers 14 residues. V dropped 2 bases and J dropped 2 bases, with 9 bases sitting between them. Looked up from germline, CDR1 is LGHDT and CDR2 is YNNKEL (reference sequence). The CDR3 DNA reads TGTGCCAGCAGCCAAAGGGGGGGGCAAGAGACCCAGTACTTC. The encoded protein is CASSQRGGQETQYF.

This clone occurred once. The chain carries TRBV6-5 and TRBJ2-1; 9 bases match TRBD1. Per the germline V gene, CDR1 is MNHEY and CDR2 is SVGAGI. The CDR3 has 15 amino acids. V lost 6 bases to trimming and J lost 3 bases; unmatched junction nucleotides: 6. CDR3 region: CASSRTGEGYNEQFF. In DNA, the CDR3 is TGTGCCAGCAGCCGGACAGGGGAGGGCTACAATGAGCAGTTCTTC.

The V and J genes are TRBV5-1 and TRBJ2-3; the match to TRBD2 covers 10 bases. This CDR3 contains 15 residues. The germline CDR1 and CDR2 sequences are SGHRS and YFSETQ. V gave up 4 bases and J gave up 2 bases; unmatched junction bases: 4. The DNA of the CDR3 is TGCGCCAGCAGCAGACTAGCGGGTACCACAGATACGCAGTATTTT. Amino acid sequence: CASSRLAGTTDTQYF.

The chain carries TRBV5-6 and TRBJ2-3, with 8 bases identical to TRBD2. Germline V gene lookup returns CDR1 SGHDT and CDR2 YYEEEE. Unmatched junction bases numbered 12, after V lost 0 bases and J lost 9 bases. The length of the CDR3 is 16 residues. The CDR3 loop reads CASSLVESGGGDTQYF. DNA of the CDR3: TGTGCCAGCAGCTTGGTAGAAAGCGGGGGAGGGGACACGCAGTATTTT.

The J gene is TRBJ1-1, the V gene TRBV19; unclear D gene. The CDR3 is 13 amino acids. The germline V and J ends were trimmed by 5 bases and 3 bases, with 10 bases remaining between them. The germline V gene encodes CDR1 LNHDA and CDR2 SQIVND (reference sequence). CDR3 sequence reads: CASSRETDTEAFF. In nucleotides, the CDR3 is TGTGCCAGTAGTCGAGAGACGGACACTGAAGCTTTCTTT.

CDR3 in DNA: TGTGCCAGCAGTTTCAAGGGACAGGGGTCCTACGAGCAGTACTTC. This codes for CASSFKGQGSYEQYF. The chain is built from TRBV27 and TRBJ2-7, with 10 bases aligning to TRBD1. The CDR3 loop spans 15 amino acids. Germline V gene sequence: CDR1 MNHEY, CDR2 SMNVEV (reference sequence). Germline trimming cut 3 bases from V and 1 base from J; bases unmatched to any gene: 3.

The chain has TRBV4-3 and TRBJ2-2; D uncertain. Trimming removed 0 bases from V and 2 bases from J, with 7 bases in between. CDR1 and CDR2 (germline): LGHNA, YSLEER. The CDR3 is made up of 15 amino acids. The CDR3 region has the DNA TGCGCCAGCAGCCAAGATTTCAGAAACACCGGGGAGCTGTTTTTT. Its translation is CASSQDFRNTGELFF.

The chain is built from TRBV9 and TRBJ2-1, with 10 nucleotides matching TRBD2. The J segment lost 5 bases and the V segment lost 0 bases, leaving 5 bases of the junction unmatched. Germline CDR1 and CDR2: SGDLS and YYNGEE. This CDR3 spans 16 amino acids. The CDR3 spells CASSVGLAGVDNEQFF. CDR3 DNA: TGTGCCAGCAGCGTAGGCCTAGCGGGGGTAGACAATGAGCAGTTCTTC. Drawing the rest from reference TRBV9 and TRBJ2-1, the complete variable domain is DSGVTQTPKHLITATGQRVTLRCSPRSGDLSVYWYQQSLDQGLQFLIQYYNGEERAKGNILERFSAQQFPDLHSELNLSSLELGDSALYFCASSVGLAGVDNEQFFGPGTRLTVL.

This chain joins TRBV5-6 and TRBJ2-2; D gene uncertain. This CDR3 region has 15 residues. V was cut by 0 bases and J by 5 bases, with 11 bases left in between. Germline CDR1 SGHDT, CDR2 YYEEEE. The CDR3 sequence is CASSLALVETGELFF. CDR3 nucleotides: TGTGCCAGCAGCTTGGCCTTGGTGGAAACCGGGGAGCTGTTTTTT.

The genes are TRBV5-1 and TRBJ1-6, with D hard to call. The CDR3 has 15 amino acids. V shed 0 bases and J shed 6 bases, with 10 bases lying between them. The germline gives CDR1 SGHRS, CDR2 YFSETQ. As DNA, the CDR3 is TGCGCCAGCAGCTTGGTGTCAGTGATTAATTCACCCCTCCACTTT. It codes for CASSLVSVINSPLHF. Full variable domain (remainder filled in from reference TRBV5-1 and TRBJ1-6): KAGVTQTPRYLIKTRGQQVTLSCSPISGHRSVSWYQQTPGQGLQFLFEYFSETQRNKGNFPGRFSGRQFSNSRSEMNVSTLELGDSALYLCASSLVSVINSPLHFGNGTRLTVT.